Below, one TCR beta chain is given with its context. The data originate from a study of cytomegalovirus exposure and HLA in healthy donors. Using immunoSEQ multiplex PCR, the repertoire was profiled, and TCRdb retains in-frame clones only, with some absent. This table holds tens of thousands of clones, roughly 94% found once. The sample comprised PBMCs. The receptor's source is a woman aged 18-29 years in good health and CMV-seropositive.

DNA for the CDR3: TGTGCCTGGGGACAGGGACGAGAAGAAAAACTGTTTTTT. Protein product: CAWGQGREEKLFF. The rearrangement joins TRBV30 to TRBJ1-4, with 8 bases that match TRBD1. Germline V gene data show CDR1 as GTSNPN and CDR2 as SVGIG (reference sequence). After removal of 5 bases from V and 8 bases from J, the junction contained 7 bases not matched to a gene. The CDR3 length is 13 residues.